The entry below describes one T cell receptor (beta chain). In the same sample, other DNA sequences code for this CDR3. The sample belongs to a study of CD8 T cells in acute hepatitis C reinfection. Across the study: CD8+ T cells specific for HCV NS3-1073 were sequenced. Regarding the study as a whole: Preferential TRBV04 and TRBV06 usage appeared in all groups and was not explained by the naive pool. A V04-02/J02-02 clonotype was among some twelve public ones, independent of outcome.

Produced via immunoSEQ multiplex PCR; TCRdb's table is partial and in-frame only. The sample records some 1,300 clones, nearly 50% being singletons. Time point described: acute HCV infection, within 168 days of estimated infection date. Sequencing of hepatitis C virus-specific cells was done ex vivo rather than after in vitro expansion. A positive HCV RNA or antibody test following a negative test within 24 weeks defined acute primary infection. Germline CDR1 LGHNA, CDR2 YNFKEQ. V shed 0 bases and J 2 bases; nucleotides not matched to a gene: 6. CDR3 length equals 16 residues. The sample here was HCV NS3-1073 tetramer-sorted CD8+ T cells from PBMCs, taken during acute infection. The chain uses TRBV4-2 and TRBJ2-7, with 8 bases that match TRBD2. This TCR derives from a woman aged 18-29 years with chronic hepatitis C. This CDR3 reads CASSQEGRGAPYEQYF. The CDR3, as DNA: TGTGCCAGCAGCCAAGAAGGGCGGGGGGCACCCTACGAGCAGTACTTC.